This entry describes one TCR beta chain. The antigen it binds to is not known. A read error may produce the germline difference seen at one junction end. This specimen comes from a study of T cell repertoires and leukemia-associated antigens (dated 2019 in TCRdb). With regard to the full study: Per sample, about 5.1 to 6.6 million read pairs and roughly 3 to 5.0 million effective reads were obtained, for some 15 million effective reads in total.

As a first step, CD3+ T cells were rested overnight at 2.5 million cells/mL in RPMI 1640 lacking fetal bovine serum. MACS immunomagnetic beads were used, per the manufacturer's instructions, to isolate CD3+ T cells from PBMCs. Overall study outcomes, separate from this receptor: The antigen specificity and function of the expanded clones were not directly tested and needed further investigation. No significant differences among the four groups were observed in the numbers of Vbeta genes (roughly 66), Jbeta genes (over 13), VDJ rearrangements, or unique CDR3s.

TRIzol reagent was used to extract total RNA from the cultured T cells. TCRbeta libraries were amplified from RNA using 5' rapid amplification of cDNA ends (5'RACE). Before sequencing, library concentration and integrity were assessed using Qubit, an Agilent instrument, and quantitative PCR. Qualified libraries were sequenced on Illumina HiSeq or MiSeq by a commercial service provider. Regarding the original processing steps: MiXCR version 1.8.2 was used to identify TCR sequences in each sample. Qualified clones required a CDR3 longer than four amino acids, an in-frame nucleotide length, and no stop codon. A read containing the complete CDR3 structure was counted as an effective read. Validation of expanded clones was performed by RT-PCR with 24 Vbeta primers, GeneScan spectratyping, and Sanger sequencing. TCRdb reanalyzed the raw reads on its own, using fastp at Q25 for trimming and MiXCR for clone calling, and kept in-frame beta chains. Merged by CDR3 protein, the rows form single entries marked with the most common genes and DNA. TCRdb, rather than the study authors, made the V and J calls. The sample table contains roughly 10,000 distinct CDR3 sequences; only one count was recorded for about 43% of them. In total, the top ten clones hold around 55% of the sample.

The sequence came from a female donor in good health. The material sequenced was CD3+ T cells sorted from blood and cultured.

The bases are TGTGCCAGCAGGTTAGGGCGGGGGCAGGTCATGAACACTGAAGCTTTCTTT. This encodes CASRLGRGQVMNTEAFF. The rearrangement combines TRBV7-8 with TRBJ1-1, with a tentative D gene TRBD1 over 6 matching bases. In the germline V gene, CDR1 corresponds to SGHVS and CDR2 to FQNEAQ. The CDR3 goes from the cysteine to the phenylalanine over 17 residues. The retained sequence is limited to the CDR3, 51 bases, with the frame set at the first base.